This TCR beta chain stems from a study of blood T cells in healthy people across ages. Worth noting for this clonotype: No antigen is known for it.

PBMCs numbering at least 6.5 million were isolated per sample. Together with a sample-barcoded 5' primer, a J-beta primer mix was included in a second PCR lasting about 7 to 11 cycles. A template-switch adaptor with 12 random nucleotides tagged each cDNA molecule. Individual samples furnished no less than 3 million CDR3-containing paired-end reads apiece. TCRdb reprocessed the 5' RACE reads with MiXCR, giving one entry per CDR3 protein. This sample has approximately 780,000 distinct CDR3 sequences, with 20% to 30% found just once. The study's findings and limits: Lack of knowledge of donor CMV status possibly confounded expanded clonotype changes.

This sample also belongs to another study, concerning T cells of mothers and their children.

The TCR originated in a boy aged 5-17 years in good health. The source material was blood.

The CDR3 DNA reads as TGTGCCAGCAGCCTCCACCCCACTCTACAAGAGACCCAGTACTTC. Encoded protein: CASSLHPTLQETQYF. The chain uses TRBV7-8 and TRBJ2-5, with no clear D. The CDR3 sequence is 15 residues long. Germline V gene lookup returns CDR1 SGHVS and CDR2 FQNEAQ. V lost 5 bases to trimming and J lost 2 bases, with 15 bases between them.